The entry below describes one T cell receptor beta chain. The antigen is unknown. Deep was the level used in running the assay. Authors' methods: As immunoSEQ supplied junction-only sequences (without quality scores), filtering differed. Some clones are missing from TCRdb's copy, which holds only in-frame ones; the method was immunoSEQ multiplex PCR. The DNA gave D and trimming, while V, J and clone size come from that table. The sample has about 490,000 clones, around 73% seen once; the top ten hold 12%. These data belong to a study of shared clonotypes between healthy human individuals. Study conclusions and caveats: Researchers sampled blood only, noting tissue repertoires likely differ. It was the few donors that limited the genetic and exposure-history diversity represented.

CDR1 SGHRS and CDR2 YFSETQ come from the germline V gene. This CDR3 has 14 residues. The ends lost 4 bases at V and 10 bases at J; junction bases unmatched: 9. This rearrangement joins TRBV5-1 to TRBJ2-1; 9 nucleotides align to TRBD2. This TCR derives from a middle-aged woman in good health. Some clones in this sample may be carry-over from other donors' samples. The sequenced material came from PBMCs. CDR3 loop: CASSLAGSGKEQFF. Written as DNA, the CDR3 is TGCGCCAGCAGCCTAGCGGGATCTGGGAAGGAGCAGTTCTTC.